This paragraph covers one TCR beta chain sequence. The sample is drawn from a study of blood T cell repertoires in COVID-19. As for the study in general: There were acute and convalescent COVID-19 samples, and they came from the United States, Italy and Spain. In each case, the material was cDNA or gDNA derived from T cells, B-cell-depleted T cells, or PBMCs.

Authors' analysis steps: Nucleated cell number was recorded as an estimate derived from reference gene primer amplification. The data were produced by immunoSEQ multiplex PCR, yet TCRdb's version contains in-frame clones alone and is incomplete. Clonal size and the V and J genes are those of that table, whereas D and trimming came from the DNA. Of roughly 80,000 clones in the sample, 91% were seen once. This CDR3 comprises 13 residues. The ends were cut back, 6 bases at V and 3 bases at J, with 11 bases in the middle. The chain uses TRBV12-3 or TRBV12-4 and TRBJ1-1; D might be TRBD1 (6 bases). Sequencing was done on a sample of peripheral blood. The TCR originated in a woman between 50 and 59 years old in a cohort sampled during active COVID-19. The CDR3 sequence is CASRRQVDTEAFF. DNA for the CDR3: TGTGCCAGCAGGCGACAGGTTGACACTGAAGCTTTCTTT.